The sequence of this T cell receptor (beta chain) was determined in a study of blood T cell repertoires in COVID-19. Those enrolled, adults aged roughly 18 to 90 years, came from around 25 US areas. The CDR3 loop spans 16 amino acids. The V segment lost 2 bases and the J segment 8 bases; nucleotides outside the gene matches: 12. The germline CDR1 and CDR2 sequences are MNHNS and SASEGT. Repertoires were generated with immunoSEQ multiplex PCR, while TCRdb's copy carries only in-frame clones and drops some. In the table there are about 180,000 clones, roughly 82% of which are singletons. This sequence was found in a woman aged 25 to 45 who had recovered from COVID-19. The sequenced material came from PBMCs or T cells enriched from blood (not recorded which). The chain links TRBV6-1 to TRBJ1-2, with 9 bases matching TRBD1. The CDR3 DNA is TGTGCCAGCAGTGAATCCGTAGGGACAGGGAGATGGGGCTACACCTTC. This codes for CASSESVGTGRWGYTF.